The clone carrying this T cell receptor (beta chain) has only one observation. This sample is part of a study of blood T cell repertoires in COVID-19. Study as a whole: Acute-phase and convalescent COVID-19 samples originated in the United States, Italy and Spain.

The germline gives CDR1 MNHEY, CDR2 SVGEGT. V shed 0 bases and J 5 bases; nucleotides not matched to a gene: 5. This CDR3 has 15 amino acids. Authors' data handling: Scientists estimated how many nucleated cells there were by amplifying reference gene primers. Profiled with immunoSEQ multiplex PCR; TCRdb holds only in-frame clones, not every one. V, J and clone size derive from that table, while D and trimming were established from the DNA sequence. Of roughly 190,000 clones detected, about nine tenths appear once; the ten largest clones hold more than 2%. The sequence came from a woman between 25 and 40 years old who had recovered from COVID-19. The rearrangement joins TRBV6-2 or TRBV6-3 to TRBJ1-2, with 8 nucleotides matching TRBD1. The material sequenced was PBMCs or T cells enriched from blood (not recorded which). CDR3 loop: CASSYSGRGLYGYTF. CDR3 DNA sequence: TGTGCCAGCAGTTACTCGGGCAGGGGGCTATATGGCTACACCTTC.